The present TCR beta chain was sequenced within a study of blood T cell repertoires in COVID-19. The assay was immunoSEQ multiplex PCR, and TCRdb's table has in-frame clones only and misses some. The sample holds almost 250,000 clones, roughly 90% seen once. Germline V CDR1 and CDR2: MNHEY, SMNVEV (reference sequence). Trimming at V came to 4 bases and at J to 1 base, leaving 3 bases not matched to a gene. CDR3 length: 14 residues. Sequencing used PBMCs or T cells enriched from blood (not recorded which). This TCR was sampled from a woman in her thirties who had recovered from COVID-19. The chain employs TRBV27 and TRBJ1-1, with TRBD1 matching over 7 bases. CDR3 sequence (DNA): TGTGCCAGCAGTTGGAGGGGGCAGAACACTGAAGCTTTCTTT. This gives the protein CASSWRGQNTEAFF.